This T cell receptor beta chain was obtained from a study of response to subunit inactivated influenza vaccine. Regarding the study as a whole: Authors proposed each seasonal influenza vaccination draws in few new T cells.

TCRdb reprocessed the RT-PCR reads with MiXCR, giving one entry per CDR3 protein. The sample shows hundreds of thousands of distinct CDR3 sequences, 10% to 15% of them seen only once. Germline V gene data show CDR1 as LGHDT and CDR2 as YNNKEL (reference sequence). The CDR3 has 13 amino acids. Trimming took off 10 bases at V and 5 bases at J, with 17 bases between the two ends. This clonotype was observed a few times. Its antigen is currently unknown. This specimen was PBMCs from blood, taken on the day of vaccination. The chain couples TRBV3-1 to TRBJ1-2; D is perhaps TRBD1 (6 bases). The receptor's source is a man in his fifties who received an inactivated influenza vaccine. Written as DNA, the CDR3 is TGTGCCACCCAAGATGGCAGGGGATATGGCTACACCTTC. The encoded protein is CATQDGRGYGYTF.